These 30 T cell receptor beta chains share one sample of origin, sequenced in a study of cytomegalovirus exposure and HLA in healthy donors. Vbeta (60) and Jbeta (13) primers were used in the PCR. Assay: immunoSEQ multiplex PCR; the TCRdb copy retains only in-frame clones and omits some. The table shows about 150,000 clones, with 80% to 85% occurring only once. Input material: PBMCs. Every receptor here comes from a boy younger than 10 in good health and CMV-seronegative.

V and J are TRBV2 and TRBJ2-7; weak D call: TRBD1 (6 bases). There are 16 residues in the CDR3. Germline assignment: CDR1 SNHLY and CDR2 FYNNEI. The V end lost 1 base, the J end lost 4 bases, and 17 bases lay between the germline ends. The CDR3, as DNA: TGTGCCAGCAGTGAAGGGCCTGTACAGGGAAGGTACGAGCAGTACTTC. Translating it yields CASSEGPVQGRYEQYF.

This chain uses TRBV10-3 with TRBJ2-3; no clear D gene. Per germline, CDR1 ENHRY and CDR2 SYGVKD. This CDR3 comprises 15 residues. Trimming took 0 bases from V and 4 from J, leaving 11 bases between them. CDR3 protein: CAISESLVSADTQYF. The DNA for the CDR3 is TGTGCCATCAGTGAGTCTCTAGTATCCGCAGATACGCAGTATTTT.

This chain uses TRBV6-4 with TRBJ1-6; TRBD1 matches at 8 bases. The trim removed 6 bases at V and 6 bases at J, leaving 7 bases unmatched. The V gene's germline CDR1 is MRHNA and CDR2 SNTAGT. This CDR3 region has 15 residues. As DNA, the CDR3 is TGTGCCAGCAGCCGTCAGGGGGCCACTAATTCACCCCTCCACTTT. Protein: CASSRQGATNSPLHF.

The chain links TRBV6-6 to TRBJ1-5; TRBD1 might be the D (5 bases). Germline values: CDR1 MNHNY, CDR2 SVGAGI (reference sequence). V was pared by 2 bases and J by 6 bases, with 14 bases between. The CDR3 extends over 15 amino acids. The CDR3 nucleotides read TGTGCCAGCAGTTACCTCGACAGAAGGGGTCAGCCCCAGCATTTT. This gives the protein CASSYLDRRGQPQHF.

This chain uses TRBV7-9 with TRBJ1-1; TRBD1 matches 7 bases. V gave up 5 bases and J gave up 1 base; unmatched junction bases: 4. From germline, CDR1 is SEHNR and CDR2 FQNEAQ (reference sequence). The CDR3 runs to 14 residues. Written as DNA, the CDR3 is TGTGCCAGCAGCGGGCGGGACAGGAACACTGAAGCTTTCTTT. Translation: CASSGRDRNTEAFF.

The gene calls are TRBV28 and TRBJ2-1; no definite D call. Trimming shortened V by 4 bases and J by 8 bases, and 6 bases separated the two germline ends. This CDR3 spans 11 amino acids. Germline V gives CDR1 MDHEN, CDR2 SYDVKM. The CDR3 loop is CASSSRHEQFF. The CDR3 DNA follows: TGTGCCAGCAGTTCGCGGCATGAGCAGTTCTTC.

This clone was counted once. The DNA for the CDR3 is TGTGCCAGCAGCTTAGACAGACGAAACTATGGCTACACCTTC. This sequence encodes CASSLDRRNYGYTF. The chain has TRBV11-1 and TRBJ1-2, with no clear D. V lost 1 base and J lost 2, with 8 bases in between. Germline V CDR1 and CDR2: SGHAT, FQDESV (reference sequence). CDR3 length equals 14 residues.

A few counts support this clone. The V and J genes are TRBV5-6 and TRBJ1-1; D not certain. Per germline, CDR1 SGHDT and CDR2 YYEEEE. This CDR3 has 12 amino acids. Trimming shortened V by 2 bases and J by 5 bases, and 7 bases separated the two germline ends. The CDR3 reads CASSFVLTEAFF. The CDR3 nucleotides read TGTGCCAGCAGCTTTGTTCTGACTGAAGCTTTCTTT.

This chain joins TRBV19 and TRBJ2-7, with 7 bases lining up with TRBD1. The germline gives CDR1 LNHDA, CDR2 SQIVND (reference sequence). J lost 5 bases, V lost 5 bases, and 12 bases had no gene match. The CDR3 contains 15 residues. As DNA, the CDR3 is TGTGCCAGTAGTTTCGGGACAGTGTATCGCAACGAGCAGTACTTC. Its protein product is CASSFGTVYRNEQYF. Full variable domain (remainder filled in from reference TRBV19 and TRBJ2-7): DGGITQSPKYLFRKEGQNVTLSCEQNLNHDAMYWYRQDPGQGLRLIYYSQIVNDFQKGDIAEGYSVSREKKESFPLTVTSAQKNPTAFYLCASSFGTVYRNEQYFGPGTRLTVT.

There are a few counts of this clone. V gene TRBV27 combines with J gene TRBJ1-1; 8 nucleotides line up with TRBD1. Per germline, CDR1 MNHEY and CDR2 SMNVEV (reference sequence). CDR3 length equals 14 residues. V gave up 3 bases and J gave up 6 bases; unmatched junction bases: 6. The CDR3 region is CASSFRDRIAEAFF. DNA for the CDR3: TGTGCCAGCAGTTTCAGGGACAGGATCGCTGAAGCTTTCTTT.

The V gene is TRBV5-1, the J gene TRBJ2-3, with 9 bases fitting TRBD2. There are 13 residues in the CDR3. The germline CDR1 and CDR2 sequences are SGHRS and YFSETQ. V shed 4 bases and J 3 bases; nucleotides not matched to a gene: 0. The CDR3 DNA follows: TGCGCCAGCAGCGCGGGGGGGACAGATACGCAGTATTTT. Its protein is CASSAGGTDTQYF. The full variable domain, in which reference TRBV5-1 and TRBJ2-3 provide the parts outside the CDR3, is KAGVTQTPRYLIKTRGQQVTLSCSPISGHRSVSWYQQTPGQGLQFLFEYFSETQRNKGNFPGRFSGRQFSNSRSEMNVSTLELGDSALYLCASSAGGTDTQYFGPGTRLTVL.

In this sample, this clone turned up a few times. V gene TRBV6-1 combines with J gene TRBJ2-7, with 9 positions matching TRBD1. The CDR3 is 17 residues long. Germline V gene data show CDR1 as MNHNS and CDR2 as SASEGT. V gave up 4 bases and J gave up 1 base; unmatched junction bases: 11. This chain's CDR3 is CASSAFILGQGSYEQYF. The CDR3 DNA reads as TGTGCCAGCAGTGCTTTTATTTTGGGACAGGGTTCCTACGAGCAGTACTTC.

The V and J genes are TRBV11-2 and TRBJ2-2; 7 bases fit TRBD1. This CDR3 spans 17 amino acids. Germline V gene lookup returns CDR1 SGHAT and CDR2 FQNNGV. Germline trimming cut 2 bases from V and 1 base from J; bases unmatched to any gene: 7. The CDR3 sequence: CASSLKFGTENTGELFF. DNA of the CDR3: TGTGCCAGCAGCTTAAAATTCGGGACAGAGAACACCGGGGAGCTGTTTTTT.

In DNA form, the CDR3 reads TGTGCCAGCAGCCCCGGACAGGGGTTCTATGGCTACACCTTC. It codes for CASSPGQGFYGYTF. The chain uses TRBV5-5 and TRBJ1-2; 9 nucleotides align to TRBD1. Trimming cost V 4 bases and J 4 bases; bases outside gene matches: 5. The CDR3 is 14 residues long. The germline V gene has CDR1 SGHKS and CDR2 YYEKEE (reference sequence).

This chain links TRBV4-1 with TRBJ2-6; perhaps TRBD1 as D (8 bases). Germline assignment: CDR1 MGHRA and CDR2 YSYEKL. CDR3 length: 20 residues. Trimming left V 5 bases short and J 1 base short, with 24 bases between. The CDR3 DNA sequence: TGCGCCAGCAGCAAAGCGGTACAGGGGGACGGGAGGTCTGGGGCCAACGTCCTGACTTTC. Encoded protein: CASSKAVQGDGRSGANVLTF.

The V and J genes are TRBV11-3 and TRBJ2-1; 11 nucleotides align to TRBD2. Germline CDR1 is SGHNT and CDR2 is YENEEA. V dropped 5 bases and J dropped 5; count of bases not matched to a gene: 11. The CDR3 runs 17 residues. The DNA of the CDR3 is TGTGCCAGCAGCAGGATTCTAGCGGGAGGAGGAGACAATGAGCAGTTCTTC. This sequence encodes CASSRILAGGGDNEQFF.

This chain uses TRBV29-1 with TRBJ2-7; 8 bases agree with TRBD1. V shed 5 bases, J shed 7 bases, and the junction held 4 bases outside the gene matches. Germline CDR1 and CDR2: SQVTM and ANQGSEA. The CDR3 consists of 11 residues. The CDR3 bases are TGCAGCGTTCAGGGGGCGAGTGAGCAGTACTTC. Translating gives CSVQGASEQYF.

The rearrangement links TRBV6-5 to TRBJ2-5, with D maybe TRBD2 (6 bases). CDR1 and CDR2 (germline): MNHEY, SVGAGI. The CDR3 extends over 14 amino acids. V was clipped by 2 bases and J by 3 bases, with 10 bases between them. CDR3 sequence reads: CASSYAGTEETQYF. CDR3 DNA: TGTGCCAGCAGTTACGCGGGGACCGAAGAGACCCAGTACTTC.

This clone is a singleton in its sample. The chain recombines TRBV29-1 with TRBJ2-3, with 7 bases that match TRBD2. The CDR3 totals 14 residues. The V gene's germline CDR1 is SQVTM and CDR2 ANQGSEA. The trim removed 6 bases at V and 0 bases at J, leaving 6 bases unmatched. The CDR3 coding sequence is TGCAGCGTGTGGGAACTAGCGAGCACAGATACGCAGTATTTT. It yields the protein CSVWELASTDTQYF.

This clone has more than one count but fewer than ten. This chain's CDR3 is CASSTGGNYGYTF. CDR3 DNA sequence: TGTGCCAGCAGTACAGGGGGAAACTATGGCTACACCTTC. The chain joins TRBV25-1 to TRBJ1-2, with TRBD1 matching over 8 bases. The V segment lost 5 bases and the J segment 2 bases; nucleotides outside the gene matches: 1. CDR1 is MGHDK, CDR2 SYGVNS, per germline. This CDR3 contains 13 residues.

As regards this clone: At one end the junction does not follow the germline gene, possibly because of a read error. V is TRBV10-3 and J is TRBJ1-1, with D perhaps matching TRBD1 (5 bases). Per germline, CDR1 ENHRY and CDR2 SYGVKD. The CDR3 loop spans 14 amino acids. The CDR3: CAIRYEGRGTEASF. The DNA for the CDR3 is TGTGCCATCAGGTACGAGGGGAGGGGCACTGAAGCTTCCTTT.

The J gene is TRBJ1-3, the V gene TRBV6-4, with 8 bases matching TRBD1. This CDR3 has 16 residues. Germline loops: CDR1 MRHNA, CDR2 SNTAGT. The trim removed 5 bases at V and 2 bases at J, leaving 8 bases unmatched. The CDR3: CASSLTGGLAGNTIYF. The CDR3 nucleotides read TGTGCCAGCAGTCTCACAGGGGGTCTGGCTGGAAACACCATATATTTT.

The genes are TRBV5-1 and TRBJ2-3, with D possibly matching TRBD2 (6 bases). V was clipped by 0 bases and J by 3 bases, with 14 bases between them. Per germline, CDR1 SGHRS and CDR2 YFSETQ. The CDR3 runs to 16 residues. The DNA of the CDR3 is TGCGCCAGCAGCTTGGTAGGGCCTGGAGGGACAGATACGCAGTATTTT. Residues: CASSLVGPGGTDTQYF. Together with reference TRBV5-1 and TRBJ2-3, the CDR3 gives the full variable domain: KAGVTQTPRYLIKTRGQQVTLSCSPISGHRSVSWYQQTPGQGLQFLFEYFSETQRNKGNFPGRFSGRQFSNSRSEMNVSTLELGDSALYLCASSLVGPGGTDTQYFGPGTRLTVL.

The J gene is TRBJ2-7, the V gene TRBV28, with TRBD1 matching 11 bases. This CDR3 contains 14 residues. Trimming cost V 5 bases and J 4 bases; bases outside gene matches: 4. CDR1 and CDR2 from the germline V gene are MDHEN and SYDVKM. CDR3 sequence reads: CASSIRDRGYEQYF. The CDR3 DNA is TGTGCCAGCAGTATCCGGGACAGGGGGTACGAGCAGTACTTC.

The chain's CDR3 is CASSQVPGTGGYEQYF. In DNA form, the CDR3 reads TGCGCCAGCAGCCAAGTCCCAGGGACGGGGGGCTACGAGCAGTACTTC. The chain links TRBV4-3 to TRBJ2-5; 7 bases line up with TRBD2. The DNA end favors TRBJ2-7, so the J call may be wrong. Germline values: CDR1 LGHNA, CDR2 YSLEER. The length of the CDR3 is 16 residues.

As concerns this clone: Other DNA sequences in the same sample also yield this CDR3. The rearrangement links TRBV5-1 to TRBJ1-3; D is possibly TRBD1 (6 bases). Trimming took off 2 bases at V and 1 base at J, with 7 bases between the two ends. Germline V gene lookup returns CDR1 SGHRS and CDR2 YFSETQ. CDR3 length: 14 amino acids. Written as DNA, the CDR3 is TGCGCCAGCAGCTTAGGGGGATCTGGAAACACCATATATTTT. Encoded protein: CASSLGGSGNTIYF. The full variable domain, its missing parts supplied by reference TRBV5-1 and TRBJ1-3, is KAGVTQTPRYLIKTRGQQVTLSCSPISGHRSVSWYQQTPGQGLQFLFEYFSETQRNKGNFPGRFSGRQFSNSRSEMNVSTLELGDSALYLCASSLGGSGNTIYFGEGSWLTVV.

This clone came up a few times. The chain joins TRBV25-1 to TRBJ2-2; weak D call: TRBD1 (6 bases). Between the trimmed V and J ends, which lost 3 bases and 3 bases, there was a span of 8 bases. The CDR3 runs to 14 residues. Germline V gene sequence: CDR1 MGHDK, CDR2 SYGVNS. The CDR3 nucleotides are TGTGCCAGCAGTGACTACAGGGACACCGGGGAGCTGTTTTTT. Its protein product is CASSDYRDTGELFF.

This chain connects TRBV4-1 to TRBJ1-5; D gene unclear. The V end lost 2 bases, the J end lost 4 bases, and 6 bases lay between the germline ends. CDR1 MGHRA and CDR2 YSYEKL come from the germline V gene. The CDR3 consists of 13 residues. The CDR3 is CASSQLLNQPQHF. CDR3 sequence (DNA): TGCGCCAGCAGCCAACTCCTAAATCAGCCCCAGCATTTT.

V usage is TRBV9 and J usage is TRBJ1-2, with 7 bases fitting TRBD1. The germline gives CDR1 SGDLS, CDR2 YYNGEE. The CDR3 contains 16 residues. V shed 5 bases, J shed 0 bases, and the junction held 10 bases outside the gene matches. In nucleotides, the CDR3 is TGTGCCAGCAGTCCAAGGGGGCAGGAGACTAACTATGGCTACACCTTC. Residues: CASSPRGQETNYGYTF.

A note on this clone: This sample includes further DNA sequences coding for the same CDR3. This chain connects TRBV18 to TRBJ1-1; TRBD1 is a possible D gene (5 bases). Between the trimmed V and J ends, which lost 0 bases and 5 bases, there was a span of 10 bases. The CDR3 spans 14 residues. CDR1 is KGHSH, CDR2 LQKENI, per germline. CDR3 bases: TGTGCCAGCTCACCACCGGGCGGGGGGACTGAAGCTTTCTTT. As protein: CASSPPGGGTEAFF. Full variable domain (missing parts from reference TRBV18 and TRBJ1-1): NAGVMQNPRHLVRRRGQEARLRCSPMKGHSHVYWYRQLPEEGLKFMVYLQKENIIDESGMPKERFSAEFPKEGPSILRIQQVVRGDSAAYFCASSPPGGGTEAFFGQGTRLTVV.